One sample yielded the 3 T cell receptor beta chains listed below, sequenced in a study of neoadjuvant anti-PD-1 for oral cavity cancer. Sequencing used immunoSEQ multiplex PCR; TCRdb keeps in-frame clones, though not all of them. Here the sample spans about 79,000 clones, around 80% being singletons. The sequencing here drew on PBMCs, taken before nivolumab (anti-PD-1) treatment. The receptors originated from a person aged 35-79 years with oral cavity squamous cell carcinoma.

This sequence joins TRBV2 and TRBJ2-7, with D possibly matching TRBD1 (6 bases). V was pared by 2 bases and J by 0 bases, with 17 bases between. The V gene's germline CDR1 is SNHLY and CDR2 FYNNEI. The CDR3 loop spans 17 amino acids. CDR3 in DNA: TGTGCCAGCAGTGAATCCGGGACACCCCGAGGCTCCTACGAGCAGTACTTC. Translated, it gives CASSESGTPRGSYEQYF.

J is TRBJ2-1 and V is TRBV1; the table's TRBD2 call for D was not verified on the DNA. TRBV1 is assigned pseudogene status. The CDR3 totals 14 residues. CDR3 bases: TGCACCAGCAGCGGAGGCGGGAGGATCAATGAGCAGTTCTTC. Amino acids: CTSSGGGRINEQFF.

The DNA for the CDR3 is TGCAGCGTTATTTTGACAACAGATACGCAGTATTTT. Its protein product is CSVILTTDTQYF. The chain combines TRBV29-1 with TRBJ2-3, with D unresolved. The CDR3 is 12 amino acids. Trimming removed 5 bases at V and 3 bases at J, with 9 bases between. Germline V CDR1 and CDR2: SQVTM, ANQGSEA.